These T cell receptor beta chains were read from a single sample in a study of cytomegalovirus exposure and HLA in healthy donors. Repertoires were generated with immunoSEQ multiplex PCR, while TCRdb's copy carries only in-frame clones and drops some. Among 90,000 to 100,000 clones listed, roughly three quarters were seen once. Sequenced sample: PBMCs. The source is a female donor in good health and CMV-seronegative. The CDR3 runs from the conserved cysteine through the conserved F or W. A D gene is named only where the DNA matches it firmly. Clone sizes are given selectively: once, few, many, or a class where the clone is expanded.

J gene | V gene | D gene | clone size | CDR3 DNA | CDR3 protein
TRBJ2-7 | TRBV4-1 | TRBD1 | - | TGCGCCAGCAGCCAACAGGGGGCTCCGTCGTACGAGCAGTACTTC | CASSQQGAPSYEQYF
TRBJ2-5 | TRBV30 | TRBD2 | - | TGTGCCTGGAGTAAAACTAGCGGGAACCAAGAGACCCAGTACTTC | CAWSKTSGNQETQYF
TRBJ2-5 | TRBV4-1 | TRBD1 | - | TGCGCCAGCAGCCCCCTGAGGACAGGGGGCGAAGAGACCCAGTACTTC | CASSPLRTGGEETQYF
TRBJ2-7 | TRBV5-1 | - | - | TGCGCCAGCAGCTTAAGATCCTCCTACGAGCAGTACTTC | CASSLRSSYEQYF
TRBJ2-1 | TRBV7-3 | TRBD1 | - | TGTGCCAGCAGCTTAATGGTTGGGACAGGGTGGAATGAGCAGTTCTTC | CASSLMVGTGWNEQFF
TRBJ2-5 | TRBV2 | - | - | TGTGCCAGCAGTCTAGCTGAGGCCGAGACCCAGTACTTC | CASSLAEAETQYF
TRBJ2-1 | TRBV2 | TRBD1 | - | TGTGCCAGCAAAGGGAACCCGGGACAGGGAATAGGGGAGCAGTTCTTC | CASKGNPGQGIGEQFF
TRBJ1-2 | TRBV7-2 | TRBD1 | - | TGTGCCAGCAGCAGGACAGGGAATAGCTATGGCTACACCTTC | CASSRTGNSYGYTF
TRBJ2-7 | TRBV5-6 | TRBD2 | - | TGTGCCAGCAGCTTGGCCTTTGTGACTAGCGGCTACGAGCAGTACTTC | CASSLAFVTSGYEQYF
TRBJ2-7 | TRBV7-8 | TRBD2 | - | TGTGCCAGCAGCATCGGAGCGGGGGGCCAGTCCTCCTACGAGCAGTACTTC | CASSIGAGGQSSYEQYF
TRBJ2-1 | TRBV4-2 | - | - | TGTGCCAGCAGCCAAGATGCGGGACTGGCCTACAATGAGCAGTTCTTC | CASSQDAGLAYNEQFF
TRBJ1-4 | TRBV18 | TRBD1 | few | TGTGCCAGCTCGCGGGACAGGGACGGAGAAAAACTGTTTTTT | CASSRDRDGEKLFF
TRBJ2-1 | TRBV5-4 | - | - | TGTGCCAGCTCACAGCGGGCTGGCGATGAGCAGTTCTTC | CASSQRAGDEQFF
TRBJ2-3 | TRBV10-3 | - | - | TGTGCCAGCTTGCGGGGCTTTAACACAGATACGCAGTATTTT | CASLRGFNTDTQYF
TRBJ2-7 | TRBV28 | TRBD2 | - | TGTGCCAGCAGTTTAGCTAGCGGGTCCTACGAGCAGTACTTC | CASSLASGSYEQYF
TRBJ1-2 | TRBV30 | - | few | TGTGCCTGGACTGAGGATCGAGGGAGCTACACCTTC | CAWTEDRGSYTF
TRBJ1-4 | TRBV28 | TRBD1 | - | TGTGCCAGCAGTCCACGAAGGGGGCTCGGAACTAATGAAAAACTGTTTTTT | CASSPRRGLGTNEKLFF
TRBJ1-1 | TRBV2 | - | - | TGTGCCAGCAGCGCACTACTGAACACTGAAGCTTTCTTT | CASSALLNTEAFF
TRBJ1-4 | TRBV6-5 | - | few | TGTGCCAGCAGCCTCCGTCCAGGGAATGAAAAACTGTTTTTT | CASSLRPGNEKLFF
TRBJ2-5 | TRBV15 | - | - | TGTGCCACCAGCAGAGACCTACAAGAGACCCAGTACTTC | CATSRDLQETQYF
TRBJ2-7 | TRBV29-1 | - | - | TGCAGCGTTAGGGAAAATCGGGGGTCCTACGAGCAGTACTTC | CSVRENRGSYEQYF
TRBJ2-3 | TRBV5-1 | TRBD2 | - | TGCGCCAGCAGCAGAATAGCGGGAGAGTCTGATACGCAGTATTTT | CASSRIAGESDTQYF
TRBJ2-7 | TRBV7-9 | - | - | TGTGCCAGCAGCTTAGATCGCCAGTCTTACGAGCAGTACTTC | CASSLDRQSYEQYF
TRBJ1-4 | TRBV18 | TRBD1 | - | TGTGCCAGCTCACCTGGACAGGGGGATTCTGTAAGGATGTTTTTT | CASSPGQGDSVRMFF
TRBJ1-2 | TRBV5-4 | - | - | TGTGCCAGCAGCACCGGGTTCAGGGACTATGGCTACACCTTC | CASSTGFRDYGYTF
TRBJ1-1 | TRBV25-1 | - | - | TGTGCCAGCAGTGAATTTGAAGGAGGGACGAACACTGAAGCTTTCTTT | CASSEFEGGTNTEAFF
TRBJ2-2 | TRBV6-5 | TRBD1 | - | TGTGCCAGCAGTGCCGACAGGGGCACCGGGGAGCTGTTTTTT | CASSADRGTGELFF
TRBJ2-1 | TRBV2 | TRBD1 | - | TGTGCCAGCAACTCGGACAGGGATTACAATGAGCAGTTCTTC | CASNSDRDYNEQFF